This T cell receptor (beta chain) originates from a study of regulatory T cells in long-lasting Graves disease. Sample time point: newly diagnosed GD, antithyroid drugs for less than 3 months. PBMC-derived RNA was used for the TCR library. CDR1 and CDR2 (germline): DFQATT, SNEGSKA (reference sequence). After removal of 0 bases from V and 5 bases from J, the junction contained 9 bases not matched to a gene. CDR3 length: 15 residues. Both iRepertoire HTBI primers and Arm-PCR of CDR3 regions were used to build the TCR beta libraries. Each CDR3 protein is one row after TCRdb ran MiXCR on the multiplex PCR reads. Here the sample spans roughly 380,000 distinct CDR3 sequences, around 15% being singletons. In its sample, this clonotype was seen many times. The same sample was also used in a study of T cells in Graves' hyperthyroidism and ophthalmopathy. That publication notes: The study used the HTBI primer set for a first-round RT-PCR of the TCR CDR3.

The gene calls are TRBV20-1 and TRBJ2-5, with 7 nucleotides matching TRBD1. The material was peripheral blood mononuclear cells (PBMCs), obtained at new diagnosis, from a patient treated with antithyroid drugs. The receptor was isolated from a man aged 35 to 55 with Graves disease. The chain's CDR3 is CSARDTQGDWETQYF. Written as DNA, the CDR3 is TGCAGTGCTAGAGATACTCAGGGGGATTGGGAGACCCAGTACTTC.